This TCR beta chain was retrieved from a study of blood T cell repertoires in COVID-19. The CDR3 totals 20 residues. V shed 0 bases, J shed 1 base, and the junction held 17 bases outside the gene matches. Germline-derived CDR1 and CDR2 are SGHRS and YFSETQ. Recovered status applied to Cohort 3 donors who had two consecutive negative PCRs. It also applied to those with clearance or with symptom resolution. In the authors' methods: Amplification with reference gene primers provided the estimates of nucleated cell counts. The table came from immunoSEQ multiplex PCR; TCRdb's copy has only in-frame clones and leaves some out. V and J calls and clone size follow that table, whereas D and trimming were derived from the DNA. The data contain 150,000 to 200,000 clones, 70% to 80% of them singletons.

This sequence was found in a woman aged 50 to 65 who had recovered from COVID-19. V and J are TRBV5-1 and TRBJ1-1, with 8 bases matching TRBD1. The sequenced sample was PBMCs or T cells enriched from blood (not recorded which). CDR3 protein: CASSLGLGLRGPSTNTEAFF. The CDR3 DNA is TGCGCCAGCAGCTTGGGACTTGGCCTCAGGGGGCCCTCTACGAACACTGAAGCTTTCTTT.